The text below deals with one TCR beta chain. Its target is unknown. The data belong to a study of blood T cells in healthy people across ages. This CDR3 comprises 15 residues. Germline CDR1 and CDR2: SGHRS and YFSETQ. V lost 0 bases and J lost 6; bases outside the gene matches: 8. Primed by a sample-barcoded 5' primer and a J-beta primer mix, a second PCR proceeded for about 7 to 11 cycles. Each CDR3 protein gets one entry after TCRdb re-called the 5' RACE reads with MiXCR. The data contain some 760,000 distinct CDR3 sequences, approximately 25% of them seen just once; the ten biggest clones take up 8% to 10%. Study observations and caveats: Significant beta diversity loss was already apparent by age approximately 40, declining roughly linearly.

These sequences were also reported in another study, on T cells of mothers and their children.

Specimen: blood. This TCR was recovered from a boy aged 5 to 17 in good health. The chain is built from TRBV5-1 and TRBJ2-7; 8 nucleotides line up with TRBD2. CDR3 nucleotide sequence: TGCGCCAGCAGCTTGGCCGGGGGGGCGCCTGGCGAGCAGTACTTC. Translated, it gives CASSLAGGAPGEQYF.